The 30 T cell receptor beta chains below were found in one sample sequenced in a study of T cell responses to AZD1222 COVID-19 vaccine. Generated by immunoSEQ multiplex PCR, the TCRdb table keeps only in-frame clones and is missing some. The data hold around 120,000 clones, with 85% to 95% observed a single time. Specimen: peripheral blood, collected on day 0 of AZD1222 vaccination. The receptors stem from an adult in good health.

The V and J genes are TRBV12-5 and TRBJ2-3; TRBD1 is a possible D gene (5 bases). V lost 4 bases and J lost 4, with 15 bases in between. This CDR3 is 15 amino acids long. CDR1 is LGHNT and CDR2 is FRNRAP in the germline V gene. CDR3 nucleotide sequence: TGTGCTAGTGGTTCCCTTCAGGGATATGCAGATACGCAGTATTTT. It encodes CASGSLQGYADTQYF.

The rearrangement uses TRBV18 and TRBJ2-1; D may be TRBD1 or TRBD2 (5 bases each). Germline V gene data show CDR1 as KGHSH and CDR2 as LQKENI. V gave up 3 bases and J gave up 2 bases, with 8 bases separating them. The CDR3 is 14 residues long. The CDR3 bases are TGTGCCAGCTCACCGGGACGGCCCTACAATGAGCAGTTCTTC. Its protein product is CASSPGRPYNEQFF.

The CDR3 is CATSRGDSYEQYF. In DNA form, the CDR3 reads TGTGCCACCAGCAGAGGGGACTCCTACGAGCAGTACTTC. The J gene is TRBJ2-7, the V gene TRBV15, with D unclear. This CDR3 comprises 13 residues. Germline CDR1 reads LNHNV; CDR2 reads YYDKDF (reference sequence). Trimming pared 1 base from V and 0 bases from J, leaving 4 bases between.

This clone was observed a single time. The J gene is TRBJ1-1, the V gene TRBV29-1; D might be TRBD1 (5 bases). Germline V gene lookup returns CDR1 SQVTM and CDR2 ANQGSEA. Trimming shortened V by 4 bases and J by 11 bases, and 20 bases separated the two germline ends. The CDR3 length is 13 residues. This CDR3 reads CSVGWPGSGEAFF. The CDR3 coding sequence is TGCAGCGTTGGATGGCCAGGGAGTGGAGAGGCTTTCTTT. Using reference TRBV29-1 and TRBJ1-1 for the parts outside the CDR3, the full variable domain is SAVISQKPSRDICQRGTSLTIQCQVDSQVTMMFWYRQQPGQSLTLIATANQGSEATYESGFVIDKFPISRPNLTFSTLTVSNMSPEDSSIYLCSVGWPGSGEAFFGQGTRLTVV.

The chain couples TRBV3-1 (or the pseudogene TRBV3-2) to TRBJ2-1, with 7 positions matching TRBD2. The germline V gene encodes CDR1 LGHDT and CDR2 YNNKEL (reference sequence). V dropped 3 bases and J dropped 0; count of bases not matched to a gene: 11. The CDR3 is 18 residues long. The CDR3 region is CASSQKAGTTGSYNEQFF. The CDR3 region has the DNA TGTGCCAGCAGCCAGAAAGCTGGGACTACAGGCTCCTACAATGAGCAGTTCTTC.

This clone occurred once. The chain joins TRBV11-3 to TRBJ2-5; 8 bases map to TRBD1. The CDR3 sequence is 17 residues long. V lost 6 bases to trimming and J lost 2 bases; unmatched junction nucleotides: 14. Germline values: CDR1 SGHNT, CDR2 YENEEA. The CDR3 DNA sequence: TGTGCCAGCAGTCTAGGCCCCTTAGGGACAGGACAAGAGACCCAGTACTTC. It encodes CASSLGPLGTGQETQYF.

The V call is TRBV7-3, the J call TRBJ2-7; TRBD2 aligns across 8 bases. This CDR3 comprises 13 residues. Germline values: CDR1 SGHTA, CDR2 FQGTGA. V gave up 5 bases and J gave up 5 bases; unmatched junction bases: 5. The CDR3 loop is CASSRGLAHEQYF. DNA of the CDR3: TGTGCCAGCAGCCGAGGACTAGCACACGAGCAGTACTTC. Looking up the rest from reference TRBV7-3 and TRBJ2-7 gives the full variable domain: GAGVSQTPSNKVTEKGKYVELRCDPISGHTALYWYRQSLGQGPEFLIYFQGTGAADDSGLPNDRFFAVRPEGSVSTLKIQRTERGDSAVYLCASSRGLAHEQYFGPGTRLTVT.

The chain employs TRBV5-8 and TRBJ2-5, with TRBD1 matching over 7 bases. The CDR3 is 13 amino acids. The germline gives CDR1 SGHTS, CDR2 YDEGEE. Unmatched junction bases numbered 2, after V lost 1 base and J lost 5 bases. As DNA, the CDR3 is TGTGCCAGCAGCTTGAGGGGGCTTGAGACCCAGTACTTC. Protein: CASSLRGLETQYF.

V gene TRBV4-2 combines with J gene TRBJ2-1, with 9 bases aligning to TRBD2. CDR1 is LGHNA, CDR2 YNFKEQ, per germline. V was clipped by 5 bases and J by 5 bases; unmatched bases: 7. This CDR3 comprises 15 residues. DNA of the CDR3: TGTGCCAGCAGCTCTCCGGGACTAGCACACAATGAGCAGTTCTTC. Residues: CASSSPGLAHNEQFF.

This clone was detected once. The CDR3 DNA is TGTGCCAGCAGCCTTCGCCCCAGCGCTACCTACGAGCAGTACTTC. It codes for CASSLRPSATYEQYF. The V gene is TRBV11-3, the J gene TRBJ2-7; D is unclear. CDR1 SGHNT and CDR2 YENEEA come from the germline V gene. V was clipped by 5 bases and J by 2 bases, with 16 bases between them. This CDR3 region has 15 residues.

V usage is TRBV29-1 and J usage is TRBJ2-3; D is unclear. Germline-derived CDR1 and CDR2 are SQVTM and ANQGSEA. The V gene lost 7 bases and the J gene lost 2 bases, with 13 bases spanning the gap. The CDR3 totals 13 residues. This chain's CDR3 is CSGTASITDTQYF. The CDR3 DNA is TGCAGCGGAACTGCTAGTATCACAGATACGCAGTATTTT.

The genes are TRBV3-1 (or the pseudogene TRBV3-2) and TRBJ2-7; 12 bases are a match to TRBD2. V lost 6 bases to trimming and J lost 2 bases; unmatched junction nucleotides: 5. CDR1 is LGHDT and CDR2 is YNNKEL in the germline V gene (reference sequence). The CDR3 length is 15 residues. The CDR3 bases are TGTGCCAGCAGACCTAGCGGGAGGGCCCCCTACGAGCAGTACTTC. Translated, it gives CASRPSGRAPYEQYF.

This chain links TRBV7-6 with TRBJ1-2; the D is unclear. Per germline, CDR1 SGHVS and CDR2 FNYEAQ. Trimming cost V 1 base and J 4 bases, with 13 bases left between them. This CDR3 region has 15 residues. The CDR3 spells CASSLGVGAFYGYTF. The CDR3 nucleotides are TGTGCCAGCAGCTTAGGGGTCGGAGCATTCTATGGCTACACCTTC.

The rearrangement links TRBV10-2 to TRBJ2-4; 8 positions match TRBD1. The CDR3 runs to 15 residues. V dropped 6 bases and J dropped 3; count of bases not matched to a gene: 7. From germline, CDR1 is WSHSY and CDR2 SAAADI. The CDR3 DNA reads as TGCGCCAGCAGCGACAGGGGTGGAGGCAAAAACATTCAGTACTTC. Its translation is CASSDRGGGKNIQYF.

The rearrangement uses TRBV27 and TRBJ1-4; TRBD1 aligns across 7 bases. This CDR3 is 13 amino acids long. V trimming: 2 bases; J trimming: 8 bases; junction bases outside the gene matches: 2. In germline, CDR1 is MNHEY, CDR2 SMNVEV (reference sequence). The CDR3 here is CASSLTGVEKLFF. The CDR3 DNA sequence: TGTGCCAGCAGTTTAACAGGGGTCGAAAAACTGTTTTTT.

This clone occurred once. The chain carries TRBV28 and TRBJ1-2, with 10 bases lining up with TRBD1. The germline V gene has CDR1 MDHEN and CDR2 SYDVKM. Trimming at V came to 5 bases and at J to 2 bases, leaving 5 bases not matched to a gene. The CDR3 consists of 15 residues. The CDR3: CASSRDRGGNYGYTF. CDR3 DNA sequence: TGTGCCAGCAGTCGGGACAGGGGAGGGAACTATGGCTACACCTTC.

The rearrangement joins TRBV7-9 to TRBJ2-1; D possibly matches TRBD1 or TRBD2 (5 bases each). Germline V gene data show CDR1 as SEHNR and CDR2 as FQNEAQ (reference sequence). The CDR3 sequence is 15 residues long. V lost 2 bases and J lost 10, with 18 bases in between. The CDR3 DNA sequence: TGTGCCAGCAGCTTACGGGGAACAGGCAAGTGGGAGCAGTTCTTC. Amino acids: CASSLRGTGKWEQFF.

The rearrangement uses TRBV28 and TRBJ1-3; weak D call: TRBD1 (6 bases). The CDR3 contains 15 residues. V gave up 5 bases and J gave up 0 bases, with 11 bases separating them. Germline CDR1 is MDHEN and CDR2 is SYDVKM. CDR3 DNA: TGTGCCAGCAGTGTCGGACAGTACTCTGGAAACACCATATATTTT. The encoded protein is CASSVGQYSGNTIYF. Looking up the rest from reference TRBV28 and TRBJ1-3 gives the full variable domain: DVKVTQSSRYLVKRTGEKVFLECVQDMDHENMFWYRQDPGLGLRLIYFSYDVKMKEKGDIPEGYSVSREKKERFSLILESASTNQTSMYLCASSVGQYSGNTIYFGEGSWLTVV.

CDR3 DNA sequence: TGTGCCAGCAGTGGAGGGACAGCGGCTAATGAAAAACTGTTTTTT. This translates into CASSGGTAANEKLFF. The J gene is TRBJ1-4, the V gene TRBV25-1; TRBD1 matches at 7 bases. The CDR3 spans 15 residues. V shed 4 bases and J 3 bases; nucleotides not matched to a gene: 5. CDR1 MGHDK and CDR2 SYGVNS come from the germline V gene.

The gene calls are TRBV2 and TRBJ2-2, with D uncertain. The CDR3 loop spans 11 amino acids. From germline, CDR1 is SNHLY and CDR2 FYNNEI. Trimming took 7 bases from V and 4 from J, leaving 4 bases between them. DNA for the CDR3: TGTGCCAGCACCGTCACCGGGGAGCTGTTTTTT. Translating it yields CASTVTGELFF.

This chain uses TRBV27 with TRBJ1-2; TRBD1 aligns across 10 bases. Germline lookup yields CDR1 MNHEY and CDR2 SMNVEV (reference sequence). J was trimmed by 6 bases and V by 3 bases; bases with no gene match: 13. The CDR3 spans 17 residues. The CDR3 protein is CASSFSNWDRGLNGYTF. Written as DNA, the CDR3 is TGTGCCAGCAGTTTCTCGAATTGGGACAGGGGTTTAAATGGCTACACCTTC.

V usage is TRBV12-3 or TRBV12-4 and J usage is TRBJ1-2; TRBD1 might be the D (5 bases). This CDR3 has 13 amino acids. Between the trimmed V and J ends, which lost 7 bases and 6 bases, there was a span of 15 bases. CDR3 loop: CASNYQGGDGYTF. In DNA, the CDR3 is TGTGCCAGCAACTACCAGGGAGGCGATGGCTACACCTTC.

The chain links TRBV6-5 to TRBJ2-7; no reliable D call. V was trimmed by 0 bases and J by 6 bases, leaving 9 bases between them. CDR1 is MNHEY and CDR2 is SVGAGI in the germline V gene. The CDR3 sequence is 13 residues long. For the CDR3, the DNA is TGTGCCAGCAGTTACTCGAGATCCCGCGAGCAGTACTTC. The encoded protein is CASSYSRSREQYF.

This sequence joins TRBV5-1 and TRBJ2-1; 9 bases are a match to TRBD1. The CDR3 covers 14 residues. Germline lookup yields CDR1 SGHRS and CDR2 YFSETQ. Germline trimming cut 2 bases from V and 9 bases from J; bases unmatched to any gene: 6. The CDR3: CASSLGTGSGEQFF. CDR3 DNA sequence: TGCGCCAGCAGCTTAGGGACAGGGTCGGGTGAGCAGTTCTTC.

The chain joins TRBV3-1 (or the pseudogene TRBV3-2) to TRBJ1-1; TRBD1 aligns across 8 bases. The germline CDR1 and CDR2 sequences are LGHDT and YNNKEL (reference sequence). V lost 8 bases and J lost 0; bases outside the gene matches: 11. CDR3 length: 16 residues. CDR3 bases: TGTGCCAGCTCCTTTGGGACAGGACCGCTGAACACTGAAGCTTTCTTT. This gives the protein CASSFGTGPLNTEAFF.

The J gene is TRBJ1-1, the V gene TRBV27; D is uncertain. The CDR3 extends over 15 amino acids. Per the germline V gene, CDR1 is MNHEY and CDR2 is SMNVEV (reference sequence). Trimming removed 8 bases from V and 3 bases from J, with 19 bases in between. CDR3 sequence (DNA): TGTGCCAGCTTTTCCCGAGAAGGGAAGGACACTGAAGCTTTCTTT. The encoded protein is CASFSREGKDTEAFF.

The chain has TRBV18 and TRBJ1-1; TRBD1 might be the D (5 bases). Germline values: CDR1 KGHSH, CDR2 LQKENI. The CDR3 is 17 amino acids. With 1 base removed from V and 1 base from J, the gap between germline ends came to 16 bases. This CDR3 is CASSPLGGPTTNTEAFF. CDR3 DNA sequence: TGTGCCAGCTCACCACTGGGGGGACCGACTACGAACACTGAAGCTTTCTTT.

V is TRBV11-2 and J is TRBJ2-1, with TRBD2 matching over 7 bases. The CDR3 extends over 18 amino acids. CDR1 is SGHAT, CDR2 FQNNGV, per germline. V was pared by 4 bases and J by 7 bases, with 19 bases of the junction left unmatched. The chain's CDR3 is CASSYNIPAGAWGNEQFF. CDR3 coding DNA: TGTGCCAGCAGCTACAACATACCCGCGGGAGCCTGGGGGAATGAGCAGTTCTTC.

The CDR3 is CSVGQGTDTQYF. For the CDR3, the DNA is TGCAGCGTTGGCCAGGGCACAGATACGCAGTATTTT. V is TRBV29-1 and J is TRBJ2-3, with D unresolved. The CDR3 spans 12 residues. Germline V gene sequence: CDR1 SQVTM, CDR2 ANQGSEA. The V gene lost 4 bases and the J gene lost 1 base, with 6 bases spanning the gap.

The chain carries TRBV4-1 and TRBJ1-3; D remains unclear. Germline values: CDR1 MGHRA, CDR2 YSYEKL. V was shortened by 4 bases and J by 7 bases, with 17 bases between the two germline ends. The CDR3 runs 15 residues. In DNA, the CDR3 is TGCGCCAGCAGCCTTGGGTCAACGGCTTGGAACACCATATATTTT. Translation gives CASSLGSTAWNTIYF.